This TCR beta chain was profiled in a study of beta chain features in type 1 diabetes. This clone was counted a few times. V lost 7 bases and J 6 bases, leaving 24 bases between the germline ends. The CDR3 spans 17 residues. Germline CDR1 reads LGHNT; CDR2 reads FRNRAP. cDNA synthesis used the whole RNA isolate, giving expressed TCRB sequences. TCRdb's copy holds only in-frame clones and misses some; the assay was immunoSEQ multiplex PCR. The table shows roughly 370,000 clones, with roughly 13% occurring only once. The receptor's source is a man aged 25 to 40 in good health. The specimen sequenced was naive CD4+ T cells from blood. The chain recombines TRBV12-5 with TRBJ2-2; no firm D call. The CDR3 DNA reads TGTGCTAGTGCCTCCTCCCCGGCCGCATTATTCGCCGGGGAGCTGTTTTTT. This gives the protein CASASSPAALFAGELFF.